Shown below are 11 T cell receptor beta chains from a single sample sequenced in a study of blood T cell repertoires in COVID-19 (dated by TCRdb to 2020 to 2022). Library preparation employed the immunoSEQ multiplex PCR assay. The source is immuneACCESS, and TCRdb retained only in-frame sequences with V and J called. Part of the clones is not carried over; for the studies checked, unresolved V genes explain less than half of this, and the remainder is unexplained. The sample table holds about 95,000 clones, of which approximately 84% were seen once. The ten largest clones take up approximately 24% of the sample. Sequenced sample: peripheral blood. The receptors derive from a human donor in a cohort sampled during active COVID-19.

V gene TRBV28 combines with J gene TRBJ2-1; 9 bases are shared with TRBD2. CDR1 and CDR2 from the germline V gene are MDHEN and SYDVKM. There are 15 residues in the CDR3. J gave up 2 bases and V 5 bases, and 4 bases lay outside the gene matches. CDR3 DNA: TGTGCCAGCAGTACTTTAGCGGGAGCCTACAATGAGCAGTTCTTC. Its protein is CASSTLAGAYNEQFF.

J is TRBJ2-3 and V is TRBV5-1, with 14 bases aligning to TRBD2. CDR1 and CDR2 (germline): SGHRS, YFSETQ. The length of the CDR3 is 18 residues. J gave up 1 base and V 4 bases, and 8 bases lay outside the gene matches. The CDR3, as DNA: TGCGCCAGCAGCAAGACTAGCGGGAGGGCCCTCGGCACAGATACGCAGTATTTT. It encodes CASSKTSGRALGTDTQYF.

The chain employs TRBV6-6 and TRBJ2-7; 10 bases align to TRBD2. This CDR3 is 15 amino acids long. In germline, CDR1 is MNHNY, CDR2 SVGAGI (reference sequence). V lost 7 bases, J lost 4 bases, and 10 bases stayed unmatched. The CDR3 sequence is CASNKAGGNRYEQYF. CDR3 in DNA: TGTGCCAGCAATAAAGCGGGGGGGAATAGGTACGAGCAGTACTTC.

This rearrangement joins TRBV5-1 to TRBJ1-2, with 7 bases lining up with TRBD1. The germline gives CDR1 SGHRS, CDR2 YFSETQ. This CDR3 contains 15 residues. Unmatched junction bases numbered 15, after V lost 6 bases and J lost 7 bases. DNA for the CDR3: TGCGCCAGCACCCCCGGGACAGAGACCCTAGGTGGCTACACCTTC. Its translation is CASTPGTETLGGYTF.

The chain combines TRBV2 with TRBJ2-7; TRBD1 is a possible D gene (5 bases). The V and J ends lost 6 bases and 0 bases respectively, with 18 bases between them. Germline values: CDR1 SNHLY, CDR2 FYNNEI. CDR3 length: 16 residues. CDR3 region: CASSRSTEVNSYEQYF. As DNA, the CDR3 is TGTGCCAGCAGCCGATCGACAGAAGTTAACTCCTACGAGCAGTACTTC.

This chain's CDR3 is CASRTSGPYNEQFF. CDR3 DNA: TGTGCCAGCAGAACTAGCGGTCCCTACAATGAGCAGTTCTTC. The V and J genes are TRBV3-1 (or the pseudogene TRBV3-2) and TRBJ2-1; TRBD2 agrees at 8 bases. Trimming cost V 6 bases and J 2 bases; bases outside gene matches: 3. The germline CDR1 and CDR2 sequences are LGHDT and YNNKEL (reference sequence). This CDR3 comprises 14 residues.

J is TRBJ1-2 and V is TRBV27; no clear D gene. Between the trimmed V and J ends, which lost 4 bases and 4 bases, there was a span of 10 bases. Germline V gene lookup returns CDR1 MNHEY and CDR2 SMNVEV (reference sequence). CDR3 length equals 13 residues. CDR3 sequence reads: CASSSQISYGYTF. DNA for the CDR3: TGTGCCAGCAGTTCCCAGATAAGCTATGGCTACACCTTC.

This clone was recorded once. This chain connects TRBV6-5 to TRBJ2-7; the match to TRBD1 covers 7 bases. Trimming removed 3 bases from V and 0 bases from J; junction bases left unmatched: 5. The length of the CDR3 is 15 residues. Germline CDR1 reads MNHEY; CDR2 reads SVGAGI. The CDR3 reads CASSYYGTVSYEQYF. CDR3 nucleotides: TGTGCCAGCAGTTATTATGGGACAGTCTCCTACGAGCAGTACTTC.

The CDR3: CASSPDRMNTGELFF. The CDR3 bases are TGTGCCAGCTCACCAGACAGGATGAACACCGGGGAGCTGTTTTTT. The chain couples TRBV18 to TRBJ2-2; a possible D gene is TRBD1 (6 bases). This CDR3 spans 15 amino acids. V was pared by 2 bases and J by 1 base, with 8 bases between. CDR1 is KGHSH, CDR2 LQKENI, per germline.

This clone was seen once. This chain uses TRBV29-1 with TRBJ2-7; 9 bases fit TRBD2. V gave up 1 base and J gave up 6 bases; unmatched junction bases: 7. The length of the CDR3 is 14 residues. CDR1 SQVTM and CDR2 ANQGSEA come from the germline V gene. The CDR3 loop reads CSVEGTSGHIEQYF. CDR3 sequence (DNA): TGCAGCGTTGAAGGTACTAGCGGGCATATCGAGCAGTACTTC.

V and J are TRBV6-5 and TRBJ1-5, with a possible D match to TRBD1 (6 bases). The CDR3 spans 13 residues. CDR1 and CDR2 (germline): MNHEY, SVGAGI. Trimming pared 9 bases from V and 1 base from J, leaving 10 bases between. The CDR3 DNA sequence: TGTGCCAGTAGACAGGTCAGCAATCAGCCCCAGCATTTT. As protein: CASRQVSNQPQHF.